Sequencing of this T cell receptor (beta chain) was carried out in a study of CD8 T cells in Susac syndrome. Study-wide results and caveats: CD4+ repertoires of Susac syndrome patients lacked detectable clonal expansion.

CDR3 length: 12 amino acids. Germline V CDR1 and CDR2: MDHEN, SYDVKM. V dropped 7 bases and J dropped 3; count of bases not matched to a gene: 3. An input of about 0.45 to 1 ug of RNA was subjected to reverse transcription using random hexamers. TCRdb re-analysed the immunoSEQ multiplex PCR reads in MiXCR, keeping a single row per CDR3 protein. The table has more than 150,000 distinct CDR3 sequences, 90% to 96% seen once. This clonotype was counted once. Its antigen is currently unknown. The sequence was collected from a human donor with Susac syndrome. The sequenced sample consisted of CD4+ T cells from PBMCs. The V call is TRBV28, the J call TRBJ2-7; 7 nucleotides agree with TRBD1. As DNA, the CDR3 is TGTGCCAGCAAGGACAGGTTCTACGAGCAGTACTTC. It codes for CASKDRFYEQYF. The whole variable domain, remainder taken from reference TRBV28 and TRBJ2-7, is DVKVTQSSRYLVKRTGEKVFLECVQDMDHENMFWYRQDPGLGLRLIYFSYDVKMKEKGDIPEGYSVSREKKERFSLILESASTNQTSMYLCASKDRFYEQYFGPGTRLTVT.